This T cell receptor beta chain was identified in a study of a mutant IDH1 vaccine in newly diagnosed glioma. Time point defined: week 47, end of study. All doses held 300 ug of mutant IDH1 20-mer peptide, with topical imiquimod. Germline CDR1 SGHTA, CDR2 FQGTGA. CDR3 length: 15 residues. The V end lost 6 bases, the J end lost 5 bases, and 17 bases lay between the germline ends. Assay: immunoSEQ multiplex PCR; the TCRdb copy retains only in-frame clones and omits some. The sample lists roughly 86,000 clones; about 81% were seen once. Concerning this clone: Its cognate antigen is unknown.

The genes are TRBV7-3 and TRBJ2-1, with D possibly TRBD1 on 8 matching bases. The TCR was taken from a man aged 40-49 years with glioma. This specimen consisted of PBMCs, obtained from a glioma patient whose treatment included an IDH1 peptide vaccine. The CDR3 sequence is CASSFDRGGNNEQFF. CDR3 DNA: TGTGCCAGCAGTTTCGACAGGGGAGGGAACAATGAGCAGTTCTTC.